These 31 T cell receptor beta chains were sequenced from one sample in a study of shared clonotypes between healthy human individuals. Libraries were prepared by immunoSEQ multiplex PCR; TCRdb keeps only in-frame clonotypes and omits some of them. Among about 1.4 million clones, roughly 96% were seen once, and the ten largest hold 1.2%. The sample taken for sequencing was naive CD4+ T cells sorted from blood. Subset specified: CD45RA+ positively selected. The receptors were gathered from a man under 40 in good health.

The chain has TRBV5-1 and TRBJ2-5, with TRBD2 matching 9 bases. With V trimmed by 5 bases and J by 5 bases, 7 bases remained unmatched. Germline V lookup: CDR1 SGHRS, CDR2 YFSETQ. The CDR3 runs to 14 residues. The CDR3 region is CASRRASGMETQYF. CDR3 DNA sequence: TGCGCCAGCAGGCGAGCTAGCGGGATGGAGACCCAGTACTTC.

On this clone: One end of the junction fails to match germline, which may point to a read error. The V call is TRBV7-2, the J call TRBJ1-1, with TRBD1 matching 8 bases. CDR3 length equals 15 residues. Germline assignment: CDR1 SGHTA and CDR2 FQGNSA. CDR3 bases: TGTGCCAGCAGTAAACGCAGGGGGCTGAATACTGAAGCTTTCTTT. Amino acid sequence: CASSKRRGLNTEAFF.

About this clone itself: The same CDR3 also results from other DNA sequences found in this sample. The J gene is TRBJ2-5, the V gene TRBV18, with D possibly being TRBD1 (5 bases). The ends were cut back, 3 bases at V and 5 bases at J, with 13 bases in the middle. CDR1 is KGHSH, CDR2 LQKENI, per germline. The CDR3 is made up of 14 amino acids. The CDR3 sequence is CASSPQAGRETQYF. The CDR3 DNA reads TGTGCCAGCTCACCCCAGGCAGGGCGGGAGACCCAGTACTTC.

This chain joins TRBV6-5 and TRBJ2-5; 13 nucleotides match TRBD2. Germline loops: CDR1 MNHEY, CDR2 SVGAGI. This CDR3 has 15 amino acids. Trimming cost V 5 bases and J 5 bases; bases outside gene matches: 5. The CDR3 DNA is TGTGCCAGCAGTAGGGGACTAGCGGGAACGGAGACCCAGTACTTC. Amino acids: CASSRGLAGTETQYF.

CDR3 DNA: TGTGCCAGCAGTGTAAAACCAGGGTCCGGGGAGCTGTTTTTT. The encoded protein is CASSVKPGSGELFF. The J gene is TRBJ2-2, the V gene TRBV6-1, with a weak D call TRBD1 (5 bases). V shed 4 bases and J shed 6 bases, with 12 bases lying between them. The germline gives CDR1 MNHNS, CDR2 SASEGT. The CDR3 has 14 amino acids.

Concerning this clone: The sample holds other DNA sequences that translate to the same CDR3. This chain uses TRBV11-2 with TRBJ2-5; D is undetermined. CDR1 is SGHAT, CDR2 FQNNGV, per germline. V was clipped by 0 bases and J by 5 bases, with 4 bases between them. This CDR3 is 12 amino acids long. The CDR3 region is CASSLDSETQYF. The CDR3 bases are TGTGCCAGCAGCTTAGATTCGGAGACCCAGTACTTC.

This chain uses TRBV9 with TRBJ2-2, with 8 bases identical to TRBD1. The trim removed 4 bases at V and 7 bases at J, leaving 9 bases unmatched. CDR1 is SGDLS, CDR2 YYNGEE, per germline. CDR3 length: 15 amino acids. The CDR3 DNA follows: TGTGCCAGCAGCCCAGCCAGGACAGGGAACGGGGAGCTGTTTTTT. Its protein product is CASSPARTGNGELFF.

The chain has TRBV7-4 and TRBJ2-6; the D is unclear. Germline CDR1 reads SGHVT; CDR2 reads SQSDAQ. The CDR3 covers 18 residues. Trimming cost V 5 bases and J 5 bases, with 22 bases left between them. CDR3 sequence: CASSHCYSSQSRANVLTF. The DNA of the CDR3 is TGTGCCAGCAGCCATTGTTACAGCTCACAAAGTCGGGCCAACGTCCTGACTTTC.

In this sample, this clone turned up once. V is TRBV5-5 and J is TRBJ1-5; D gene ambiguous. The germline gives CDR1 SGHKS, CDR2 YYEKEE (reference sequence). The V and J ends lost 4 bases and 0 bases respectively, with 11 bases between them. There are 15 residues in the CDR3. The CDR3 reads CASSPRRDSNQPQHF. In DNA form, the CDR3 reads TGTGCCAGCAGCCCCCGGAGGGATAGCAATCAGCCCCAGCATTTT.

V and J are TRBV5-4 and TRBJ2-7; 12 nucleotides align to TRBD2. Trimming cost V 4 bases and J 6 bases; bases outside gene matches: 8. CDR3 length: 15 residues. Germline V CDR1 and CDR2: SGHNT, YYREEE (reference sequence). The CDR3 DNA follows: TGTGCCAGCAGCATGACTAGCGGGGGATACGGCGAGCAGTACTTC. Residues: CASSMTSGGYGEQYF.

The V and J genes are TRBV4-3 and TRBJ2-1; no firm D call. V was pared by 0 bases and J by 7 bases, with 13 bases between. Germline CDR1 and CDR2: LGHNA and YSLEER. CDR3 size: 15 residues. CDR3 sequence reads: CASSQDLRGRNEQFF. CDR3 nucleotide sequence: TGCGCCAGCAGCCAAGATCTTCGTGGCCGGAATGAGCAGTTCTTC.

This sequence joins TRBV18 and TRBJ2-3; 8 positions agree with TRBD2. CDR1 and CDR2 (germline): KGHSH, LQKENI. Unmatched junction bases numbered 7, after V lost 1 base and J lost 4 bases. The CDR3 is 16 residues long. For the CDR3, the DNA is TGTGCCAGCTCACCACACTCGGGAGGGCCCCCAGATACGCAGTATTTT. This gives the protein CASSPHSGGPPDTQYF.

The chain links TRBV6-5 to TRBJ2-1, with D possibly TRBD2 on 5 matching bases. V lost 7 bases, J lost 7 bases, and 14 bases lay in between. The CDR3 has 13 residues. Looked up from germline, CDR1 is MNHEY and CDR2 is SVGAGI. The CDR3 DNA follows: TGTGCCAGCAATCGGGGAAGTCAAAATGAGCAGTTCTTC. This translates into CASNRGSQNEQFF.

V is TRBV6-1 and J is TRBJ2-7; possible D gene TRBD1, 7 bases. The CDR3 is 14 amino acids. Between the trimmed V and J ends, which lost 8 bases and 4 bases, there was a span of 18 bases. The germline CDR1 and CDR2 sequences are MNHNS and SASEGT. The chain's CDR3 is CASALWRGRYEQYF. The CDR3 DNA sequence: TGTGCCAGCGCCCTTTGGAGGGGGCGGTACGAGCAGTACTTC.

The gene calls are TRBV6-6 and TRBJ1-5; D is ambiguous. V gave up 6 bases and J gave up 3 bases, with 3 bases separating them. Germline assignment: CDR1 MNHNY and CDR2 SVGAGI (reference sequence). This CDR3 has 11 residues. The CDR3 coding sequence is TGTGCCAGCAGGGACAATCAGCCCCAGCATTTT. Its translation: CASRDNQPQHF.

As regards this clone: Other DNA sequences of this sample code for an identical CDR3. The J gene is TRBJ2-7, the V gene TRBV5-4; 8 bases line up with TRBD2. There are 13 residues in the CDR3. With 4 bases clipped from V and 2 bases from J, the junction kept 2 bases outside the gene matches. Germline CDR1 and CDR2: SGHNT and YYREEE (reference sequence). The DNA of the CDR3 is TGTGCCAGCAGCCCAGCGGGGGCCTACGAGCAGTACTTC. Translation: CASSPAGAYEQYF.

A word on this clone: Other DNA sequences of this sample code for an identical CDR3. The chain carries TRBV2 and TRBJ1-1; D is ambiguous. Trimming took off 4 bases at V and 1 base at J, with 4 bases between the two ends. The germline CDR1 and CDR2 sequences are SNHLY and FYNNEI. This CDR3 has 12 residues. CDR3 nucleotides: TGTGCCAGCAGTGCGCGGAACACTGAAGCTTTCTTT. Protein: CASSARNTEAFF.

The genes are TRBV11-2 and TRBJ1-2; TRBD1 agrees at 10 bases. There are 15 residues in the CDR3. Germline V gene data show CDR1 as SGHAT and CDR2 as FQNNGV. Trimming cost V 2 bases and J 8 bases; bases outside gene matches: 8. The chain's CDR3 is CASSLLGDRGGGYTF. In DNA, the CDR3 is TGTGCCAGCAGCTTATTGGGGGACAGGGGAGGCGGCTACACCTTC. Variable domain in full (rest from reference TRBV11-2 and TRBJ1-2): EAGVAQSPRYKIIEKRQSVAFWCNPISGHATLYWYQQILGQGPKLLIQFQNNGVVDDSQLPKDRFSAERLKGVDSTLKIQPAKLEDSAVYLCASSLLGDRGGGYTFGSGTRLTVV.

The chain links TRBV5-5 to TRBJ1-5; D ambiguous. The length of the CDR3 is 14 residues. With 4 bases removed from V and 0 bases from J, the gap between germline ends came to 8 bases. Germline CDR1 and CDR2: SGHKS and YYEKEE (reference sequence). CDR3 DNA sequence: TGTGCCAGCAGCCCAGACGCTAGCAATCAGCCCCAGCATTTT. Translated, it gives CASSPDASNQPQHF.

V and J are TRBV5-1 and TRBJ2-1, with TRBD2 identical over 7 bases. CDR3 length equals 16 residues. Trimming at V came to 4 bases and at J to 6 bases, leaving 13 bases not matched to a gene. Germline CDR1 and CDR2: SGHRS and YFSETQ. DNA of the CDR3: TGCGCCAGCAGCCCGGGGGGTACGGTGAGCTCCAATGAGCAGTTCTTC. It codes for CASSPGGTVSSNEQFF.

The genes are TRBV7-8 and TRBJ2-7; 8 bases map to TRBD1. V lost 5 bases to trimming and J lost 3 bases; unmatched junction nucleotides: 6. Per the germline V gene, CDR1 is SGHVS and CDR2 is FQNEAQ. The CDR3 covers 14 residues. In nucleotides, the CDR3 is TGTGCCAGCAGCCTCAGGACAGGGCTCTACGAGCAGTACTTC. Translated, it gives CASSLRTGLYEQYF.

The CDR3 sequence is CASSPTGTANYGYTF. CDR3 bases: TGTGCCAGCAGCCCTACCGGGACCGCAAACTATGGCTACACCTTC. The V gene is TRBV28, the J gene TRBJ1-2; weak D call: TRBD1 (5 bases). This CDR3 has 15 amino acids. Germline V CDR1 and CDR2: MDHEN, SYDVKM. V was shortened by 6 bases and J by 2 bases, with 16 bases between the two germline ends.

The chain links TRBV9 to TRBJ2-7, with 8 bases aligning to TRBD2. Trimming at V came to 2 bases and at J to 5 bases, leaving 6 bases not matched to a gene. The CDR3 extends over 14 amino acids. Germline V gene sequence: CDR1 SGDLS, CDR2 YYNGEE. This chain's CDR3 is CASSVRGEADEQYF. The CDR3 DNA reads TGTGCCAGCAGCGTGCGGGGGGAAGCCGACGAGCAGTACTTC. Supplemented by reference TRBV9 and TRBJ2-7, the full variable domain reads DSGVTQTPKHLITATGQRVTLRCSPRSGDLSVYWYQQSLDQGLQFLIQYYNGEERAKGNILERFSAQQFPDLHSELNLSSLELGDSALYFCASSVRGEADEQYFGPGTRLTVT.

The rearrangement links TRBV28 to TRBJ1-2; D remains ambiguous. The germline V and J ends were trimmed by 3 bases and 8 bases, with 13 bases remaining between them. This CDR3 comprises 13 residues. Germline-derived CDR1 and CDR2 are MDHEN and SYDVKM. The CDR3 protein is CASSLREAGGYTF. The CDR3 bases are TGTGCCAGCAGTTTGAGGGAGGCGGGGGGCTACACCTTC.

In its sample, this clone was seen once. The V call is TRBV11-2, the J call TRBJ2-1, with TRBD2 identical over 13 bases. Germline lookup yields CDR1 SGHAT and CDR2 FQNNGV. Trimming cost V 5 bases and J 4 bases; bases outside gene matches: 8. The CDR3 consists of 17 residues. Written as DNA, the CDR3 is TGTGCCAGCAGCCCTAGTGGGGGACTAGCGGGATACAATGAGCAGTTCTTC. Residues: CASSPSGGLAGYNEQFF.

This clone was seen once. The chain couples TRBV5-5 to TRBJ1-1; D is ambiguous. Trimming removed 4 bases at V and 5 bases at J, with 12 bases between. Germline CDR1 reads SGHKS; CDR2 reads YYEKEE (reference sequence). The CDR3 extends over 13 amino acids. CDR3 sequence reads: CASSVDSWTEAFF. As DNA, the CDR3 is TGTGCCAGCAGCGTCGATTCTTGGACTGAAGCTTTCTTT.

The rearrangement joins TRBV2 to TRBJ1-5; no clear D. Trimming pared 2 bases from V and 2 bases from J, leaving 7 bases between. Germline CDR1 reads SNHLY; CDR2 reads FYNNEI. CDR3 size: 14 residues. The CDR3 DNA follows: TGTGCCAGCAGTGAAACTGGGCGCAATCAGCCCCAGCATTTT. This translates into CASSETGRNQPQHF.

V usage is TRBV28 and J usage is TRBJ2-2; no definite D call. CDR1 is MDHEN, CDR2 SYDVKM, per germline. The V and J ends lost 5 bases and 6 bases respectively, with 7 bases between them. The CDR3 covers 12 residues. The CDR3 region is CASSSEPGELFF. The CDR3 coding sequence is TGTGCCAGCAGTAGCGAACCCGGGGAGCTGTTTTTT.

The CDR3 nucleotides read TGTGCCAGCAGTTACTTGGGGACAGGGAACAATGAGCAGTTCTTC. As protein: CASSYLGTGNNEQFF. The gene calls are TRBV6-5 and TRBJ2-1; 9 bases match TRBD1. The CDR3 consists of 15 residues. After removal of 1 base from V and 5 bases from J, the junction contained 3 bases not matched to a gene. Germline V CDR1 and CDR2: MNHEY, SVGAGI.

This sequence joins TRBV5-1 and TRBJ1-1, with D perhaps matching TRBD1 (5 bases). V lost 4 bases and J lost 7, with 17 bases in between. The germline V gene has CDR1 SGHRS and CDR2 YFSETQ. CDR3 size: 14 residues. CDR3 amino acids: CASSGGTPAGEAFF. For the CDR3, the DNA is TGCGCCAGCAGCGGAGGGACTCCCGCGGGTGAAGCTTTCTTT.

The V gene is TRBV11-3, the J gene TRBJ2-1; D is unresolved. CDR1 and CDR2 (germline): SGHNT, YENEEA. This CDR3 has 12 residues. Trimming removed 4 bases at V and 4 bases at J, with 5 bases between. CDR3: CASSSQYNEQFF. The CDR3 nucleotides are TGTGCCAGCAGCTCGCAGTACAATGAGCAGTTCTTC.